The 26 T cell receptor beta chains below come from one sample, sequenced in a study of identical twins. TCRdb fed the 5' RACE reads into MiXCR, producing one record per CDR3 protein. The sample gives 450,000 to 500,000 distinct CDR3 sequences, 13% to 15% of which show up once; approximately 0.98% is in the top ten. Separately, the same data were catalogued under a study of yellow fever vaccine responses in identical twins.

The sequencing sample was made of CD4+ T cells sorted from blood. The receptors come from a woman between 18 and 29 years old in good health.

The table lists this clonotype with a few counts. The chain combines TRBV6-5 with TRBJ2-3; weak D call: TRBD2 (5 bases). Trimming took 2 bases from V and 0 from J, leaving 12 bases between them. CDR1 and CDR2 from the germline V gene are MNHEY and SVGAGI. This CDR3 comprises 16 residues. The CDR3 nucleotides are TGTGCCAGCAGTTACGTCCTAGCCCCTAGCACAGATACGCAGTATTTT. Amino acids: CASSYVLAPSTDTQYF.

At least ten counts were recorded for this clonotype. This rearrangement joins TRBV12-3 or TRBV12-4 to TRBJ2-3, with TRBD2 matching over 8 bases. V lost 5 bases to trimming and J lost 5 bases; unmatched junction nucleotides: 6. The CDR3 has 14 residues. The CDR3 protein is CASSQTSGRDTQYF. CDR3 nucleotides: TGTGCCAGCAGTCAAACTAGCGGACGAGATACGCAGTATTTT.

The V call is TRBV15, the J call TRBJ1-3, with TRBD1 identical over 8 bases. Germline V gives CDR1 LNHNV, CDR2 YYDKDF (reference sequence). V lost 0 bases and J lost 0; bases outside the gene matches: 10. This CDR3 comprises 19 residues. The CDR3 here is CATSRDMPGQGSSGNTIYF. The CDR3 nucleotides read TGTGCCACCAGCAGAGATATGCCCGGACAGGGCAGCTCTGGAAACACCATATATTTT. Supplemented by reference TRBV15 and TRBJ1-3, the full variable domain reads DAMVIQNPRYQVTQFGKPVTLSCSQTLNHNVMYWYQQKSSQAPKLLFHYYDKDFNNEADTPDNFQSRRPNTSFCFLDIRSPGLGDTAMYLCATSRDMPGQGSSGNTIYFGEGSWLTVV.

This chain uses TRBV7-9 with TRBJ2-3, with TRBD2 matching over 7 bases. The V and J ends lost 7 bases and 1 base, in that order; junction bases with no gene match: 5. This CDR3 has 14 amino acids. CDR1 is SEHNR, CDR2 FQNEAQ, per germline (reference sequence). Here the CDR3 DNA reads TGTGCCAGCACCGAAACTAGCGGCACAGATACGCAGTATTTT. This translates into CASTETSGTDTQYF. The whole variable domain, remainder taken from reference TRBV7-9 and TRBJ2-3, is DTGVSQNPRHKITKRGQNVTFRCDPISEHNRLYWYRQTLGQGPEFLTYFQNEAQLEKSRLLSDRFSAERPKGSFSTLEIQRTEQGDSAMYLCASTETSGTDTQYFGPGTRLTVL.

This clonotype has ten or more counts. The CDR3 is CASSSTGTVNQPQHF. CDR3 in DNA: TGTGCCAGCAGTTCAACCGGGACGGTGAATCAGCCCCAGCATTTT. The chain carries TRBV12-3 or TRBV12-4 and TRBJ1-5; TRBD1 is a possible D gene (5 bases). Trimming took off 4 bases at V and 4 bases at J, with 14 bases between the two ends. CDR3 length equals 15 residues.

This clonotype was recorded at least ten times. The genes are TRBV25-1 and TRBJ1-2; TRBD1 is a possible D gene (6 bases). CDR1 and CDR2 (germline): MGHDK, SYGVNS. V shed 6 bases and J shed 4 bases, with 15 bases lying between them. The length of the CDR3 is 14 residues. CDR3 residues: CASSENRDTYGYTF. CDR3 DNA: TGTGCCAGCAGCGAAAACCGGGACACCTATGGCTACACCTTC.

This clonotype has a count of ten or more. The CDR3: CASSITVSGELFF. In nucleotides, the CDR3 is TGCGCCAGCAGTATTACCGTGTCCGGGGAGCTGTTTTTT. The chain has TRBV5-1 and TRBJ2-2, with D unresolved. V was trimmed by 5 bases and J by 6 bases, leaving 11 bases between them. The CDR3 consists of 13 residues. Germline CDR1 reads SGHRS; CDR2 reads YFSETQ.

This clonotype has only a few counts. V and J are TRBV10-3 and TRBJ2-7; D uncertain. Germline lookup yields CDR1 ENHRY and CDR2 SYGVKD. The germline V and J ends were trimmed by 4 bases and 2 bases, with 6 bases remaining between them. This CDR3 region has 12 residues. CDR3 in amino acids: CAISAGTYEQYF. CDR3 DNA sequence: TGTGCCATCAGTGCTGGAACCTACGAGCAGTACTTC.

In this sample, this clonotype turned up many times. The chain combines TRBV3-1 with TRBJ2-7; 9 positions match TRBD2. V trimming: 1 base; J trimming: 2 bases; junction bases outside the gene matches: 0. The CDR3 loop spans 14 amino acids. Germline V gene data show CDR1 as LGHDT and CDR2 as YNNKEL (reference sequence). The CDR3 DNA reads TGTGCCAGCAGCCAAGGACTAGCGGCCTACGAGCAGTACTTC. Translated: CASSQGLAAYEQYF.

This clonotype was seen only a few times. This chain connects TRBV2 to TRBJ2-3; 9 positions match TRBD2. This CDR3 has 14 residues. Trimming cost V 7 bases and J 3 bases; bases outside gene matches: 5. The germline V gene has CDR1 SNHLY and CDR2 FYNNEI. The CDR3 region is CASKELAGTDTQYF. Written as DNA, the CDR3 is TGTGCCAGCAAGGAGCTAGCGGGGACAGATACGCAGTATTTT.

This rearrangement joins TRBV6-2 or TRBV6-3 to TRBJ2-7, with a weak D call TRBD2 (5 bases). Germline lookup yields CDR1 MNHEY and CDR2 SVGEGT. With 6 bases removed from V and 4 bases from J, the gap between germline ends came to 16 bases. There are 14 residues in the CDR3. CDR3 DNA: TGTGCCAGCAGCGTCGACGGGGTCCGATACGAGCAGTACTTC. Translating gives CASSVDGVRYEQYF.

V and J are TRBV7-2 and TRBJ2-7, with no clear D. Germline V gene sequence: CDR1 SGHTA, CDR2 FQGNSA. This CDR3 contains 14 residues. V was pared by 1 base and J by 1 base, with 8 bases between. The CDR3 sequence: CASSLDTYSYEQYF. In DNA form, the CDR3 reads TGTGCCAGCAGCTTAGATACCTATTCCTACGAGCAGTACTTC.

This clonotype has at least ten counts. This sequence joins TRBV3-1 and TRBJ2-1; 12 nucleotides agree with TRBD2. From germline, CDR1 is LGHDT and CDR2 YNNKEL (reference sequence). The V gene end was trimmed by 0 bases and the J gene end by 5 bases; junction bases not matched to a gene: 5. This CDR3 comprises 17 residues. The CDR3 reads CASSQDRASGGDNEQFF. The CDR3 nucleotides read TGTGCCAGCAGCCAAGATCGGGCTAGCGGGGGGGACAATGAGCAGTTCTTC.

This clonotype was found a few times. The V call is TRBV29-1, the J call TRBJ2-2; D may be TRBD1 or TRBD2 (5 bases each). This CDR3 is 15 amino acids long. Trimming took off 7 bases at V and 2 bases at J, with 17 bases between the two ends. Germline V gives CDR1 SQVTM, CDR2 ANQGSEA. The CDR3 is CSARGSGDNTGELFF. DNA for the CDR3: TGCAGCGCCCGAGGGTCTGGGGACAACACCGGGGAGCTGTTTTTT.

This clonotype was seen many times. The J gene is TRBJ2-7, the V gene TRBV3-1; no clear D gene. This CDR3 has 15 amino acids. Germline CDR1 LGHDT, CDR2 YNNKEL (reference sequence). The V end was cut by 1 base, the J end by 3 bases, with 13 bases between. Here the CDR3 reads CASSQGISLGYEQYF. CDR3 nucleotides: TGTGCCAGCAGCCAAGGCATCAGTCTAGGCTACGAGCAGTACTTC.

In nucleotides, the CDR3 is TGCAGTGCTAGACCCCCCGGAAACATTCAGTACTTC. It encodes CSARPPGNIQYF. This sequence joins TRBV20-1 and TRBJ2-4; D gene uncertain. The germline V and J ends were trimmed by 2 bases and 6 bases, with 8 bases remaining between them. Germline CDR1 is DFQATT and CDR2 is SNEGSKA (reference sequence). The CDR3 has 12 amino acids.

This clonotype occurred a few times. The V gene is TRBV4-3, the J gene TRBJ2-1; D not certain. The CDR3 loop spans 13 amino acids. Deletions cut 0 bases from V and 10 bases from J, with 10 bases between. From germline, CDR1 is LGHNA and CDR2 YSLEER. The CDR3 loop reads CASSQDPFREQFF. In DNA form, the CDR3 reads TGCGCCAGCAGCCAAGATCCCTTCCGAGAGCAGTTCTTC.

This clonotype was seen a few times. The chain recombines TRBV4-1 with TRBJ2-1; D remains ambiguous. The germline V and J ends were trimmed by 0 bases and 10 bases, with 10 bases remaining between them. Germline V gene sequence: CDR1 MGHRA, CDR2 YSYEKL. The CDR3 consists of 13 residues. In nucleotides, the CDR3 is TGCGCCAGCAGCCAAGACGGTCTGGGCGAGCAGTTCTTC. It encodes CASSQDGLGEQFF.

The gene calls are TRBV5-1 and TRBJ2-3, with 11 bases identical to TRBD2. Germline loops: CDR1 SGHRS, CDR2 YFSETQ. CDR3 length: 16 amino acids. The V gene end was trimmed by 3 bases and the J gene end by 2 bases; junction bases not matched to a gene: 5. The CDR3, as DNA: TGCGCCAGCAGCTCGGGACTAGCGGTTGCCACAGATACGCAGTATTTT. Amino acid sequence: CASSSGLAVATDTQYF. The whole variable domain, remainder taken from reference TRBV5-1 and TRBJ2-3, is KAGVTQTPRYLIKTRGQQVTLSCSPISGHRSVSWYQQTPGQGLQFLFEYFSETQRNKGNFPGRFSGRQFSNSRSEMNVSTLELGDSALYLCASSSGLAVATDTQYFGPGTRLTVL.

This clonotype was detected a few times. The CDR3 DNA sequence: TGTGCCACCCTGGGGGCCGGGAGCTCCTACAATGAGCAGTTCTTC. This sequence encodes CATLGAGSSYNEQFF. The genes are TRBV15 and TRBJ2-1; D assignment may be TRBD1 or TRBD2 (6 bases each). Germline CDR1 is LNHNV and CDR2 is YYDKDF (reference sequence). This CDR3 has 15 amino acids. V gave up 8 bases and J gave up 0 bases, with 14 bases separating them.

The sample holds a few counts of this clonotype. The chain links TRBV28 to TRBJ1-1; 7 bases are shared with TRBD1. Looked up from germline, CDR1 is MDHEN and CDR2 is SYDVKM. The CDR3 loop spans 14 amino acids. J lost 1 base, V lost 5 bases, and 4 bases had no gene match. CDR3 sequence reads: CASSATGRNTEAFF. CDR3 sequence (DNA): TGTGCCAGCAGTGCGACAGGGAGGAACACTGAAGCTTTCTTT. The full variable domain, rest sourced from reference TRBV28 and TRBJ1-1, is DVKVTQSSRYLVKRTGEKVFLECVQDMDHENMFWYRQDPGLGLRLIYFSYDVKMKEKGDIPEGYSVSREKKERFSLILESASTNQTSMYLCASSATGRNTEAFFGQGTRLTVV.

This sequence joins TRBV28 and TRBJ2-5; D unresolved. Germline loops: CDR1 MDHEN, CDR2 SYDVKM. V was clipped by 7 bases and J by 1 base, with 22 bases between them. The CDR3 extends over 17 amino acids. The CDR3 spells CASNAPNWVSGQETQYF. In DNA form, the CDR3 reads TGTGCCAGCAACGCGCCGAATTGGGTCTCGGGCCAAGAGACCCAGTACTTC.

The chain uses TRBV19 and TRBJ2-6; D gene unclear. In germline, CDR1 is LNHDA, CDR2 SQIVND (reference sequence). Trimming left V 6 bases short and J 0 bases short, with 9 bases between. CDR3 length: 15 amino acids. CDR3 in amino acids: CASSRPDSGANVLTF. CDR3 nucleotides: TGTGCCAGTAGCCGGCCGGACTCTGGGGCCAACGTCCTGACTTTC. Combining the CDR3 with reference TRBV19 and TRBJ2-6 gives the whole variable domain DGGITQSPKYLFRKEGQNVTLSCEQNLNHDAMYWYRQDPGQGLRLIYYSQIVNDFQKGDIAEGYSVSREKKESFPLTVTSAQKNPTAFYLCASSRPDSGANVLTFGAGSRLTVL.

V usage is TRBV5-4 and J usage is TRBJ1-2, with TRBD1 matching over 8 bases. The CDR3 covers 16 residues. Germline CDR1 is SGHNT and CDR2 is YYREEE (reference sequence). V lost 3 bases and J lost 1; bases outside the gene matches: 8. The CDR3 DNA is TGTGCCAGCAGCTCGACAGGGGACCCGTTTAACTATGGCTACACCTTC. Protein: CASSSTGDPFNYGYTF.

This clonotype was seen a handful of times. An end of the junction does not agree with germline; a read error may underlie this. The V call is TRBV20-1, the J call TRBJ2-3, with 11 bases matching TRBD2. CDR3 length equals 15 residues. Germline V gene sequence: CDR1 DFQATT, CDR2 SNEGSKA (reference sequence). CDR3 sequence reads: CSAPPTSGNTVTQYF. CDR3 bases: TGCAGTGCTCCACCGACTAGCGGGAATACAGTTACGCAGTATTTT.

This chain links TRBV15 with TRBJ2-6, with TRBD1 identical over 10 bases. This CDR3 comprises 18 residues. Unmatched junction bases numbered 6, after V lost 1 base and J lost 3 bases. Germline CDR1 reads LNHNV; CDR2 reads YYDKDF (reference sequence). DNA of the CDR3: TGTGCCACCAGCAGAGGGGACAGGGGTTCAGTTGGGGCCAACGTCCTGACTTTC. This codes for CATSRGDRGSVGANVLTF.